These 18 T cell receptor beta chains originate from one sample sequenced in a study of post-analysis software for immune sequencing data. Study-level results: When patients were compared with controls, about five TRBV segments were more frequent, TRBV5-6, TRBV5-1 and TRBV20-1 among them.

Their antigen targets remain unknown. cDNA libraries for TCR beta contained unique molecular identifiers. TCRdb reprocessed the PCR reads via MiXCR and lists one record per CDR3 protein. The table records 820,000 or so distinct CDR3 sequences, 53% of them present only once. The source material was blood. These TCRs come from a girl between 10 and 17 years old with multiple sclerosis.

V gene TRBV14 combines with J gene TRBJ1-2, with unresolved D. V lost 1 base to trimming and J lost 2 bases, with 5 bases between them. The CDR3 has 13 residues. Germline assignment: CDR1 SGHDN and CDR2 FVKESK. The CDR3 coding sequence is TGTGCCAGCAGCCAAGCCGTCAACTATGGCTACACCTTC. This sequence encodes CASSQAVNYGYTF.

V gene TRBV5-1 combines with J gene TRBJ2-5; the D is unclear. Deletions cut 2 bases from V and 0 bases from J, with 5 bases between. The CDR3 runs to 13 residues. The germline V gene has CDR1 SGHRS and CDR2 YFSETQ. CDR3 residues: CASSFLNQETQYF. The DNA of the CDR3 is TGCGCCAGCAGCTTCTTGAACCAAGAGACCCAGTACTTC.

This clonotype was observed a few times. The chain recombines TRBV2 with TRBJ2-5, with 9 bases matching TRBD2. Near its end, the DNA agrees better with TRBJ2-7, so the J call may be wrong. CDR3 length: 11 residues. Germline V gives CDR1 SNHLY, CDR2 FYNNEI. CDR3 sequence (DNA): TGTGCCAGCAAGACTAGCGGCGAGCAGTACTTC. Translated: CASKTSGEQYF.

The chain combines TRBV3-1 with TRBJ2-1; a possible D gene is TRBD2 (6 bases). Trimming took off 1 base at V and 12 bases at J, with 10 bases between the two ends. CDR1 and CDR2 (germline): LGHDT, YNNKEL (reference sequence). The CDR3 is 12 residues long. The CDR3 protein is CASSQGDGGQFF. The CDR3 region has the DNA TGTGCCAGCAGCCAAGGTGACGGGGGGCAGTTCTTC.

V and J are TRBV6-6 and TRBJ2-1; D is perhaps TRBD1 (6 bases). Germline loops: CDR1 MNHNY, CDR2 SVGAGI (reference sequence). V was cut by 6 bases and J by 6 bases, with 15 bases left in between. The CDR3 has 14 amino acids. CDR3 nucleotide sequence: TGTGCCAGCAGGCCTCCAGGGGTGGGCAATGAGCAGTTCTTC. This gives the protein CASRPPGVGNEQFF.

This clonotype showed up just a few times. The chain is built from TRBV5-1 and TRBJ2-7; 7 positions agree with TRBD1. This CDR3 has 15 residues. V gave up 0 bases and J gave up 3 bases; unmatched junction bases: 6. Germline V gene data show CDR1 as SGHRS and CDR2 as YFSETQ. The DNA of the CDR3 is TGCGCCAGCAGCTTGGAGACAGGGCGAAGCTACGAGCAGTACTTC. Translation: CASSLETGRSYEQYF.

The rearrangement uses TRBV7-3 and TRBJ2-3; 9 bases match TRBD2. Losses at the gene ends were 5 bases for V and 0 bases for J; bases not matched to a gene: 12. The CDR3 extends over 18 amino acids. CDR1 SGHTA and CDR2 FQGTGA come from the germline V gene. CDR3 in DNA: TGTGCCAGCAGCCCGCTAGCGGGGATTCCTCTTAGCACAGATACGCAGTATTTT. Protein: CASSPLAGIPLSTDTQYF.

There are a few counts of this clonotype. CDR3 nucleotide sequence: TGCGCCAGCAGCTTACTACCAGGGTTCGACGATGAGCAGTTCTTC. Translated: CASSLLPGFDDEQFF. This chain joins TRBV5-1 and TRBJ2-1; perhaps TRBD1 as D (5 bases). The CDR3 consists of 15 residues. Per germline, CDR1 SGHRS and CDR2 YFSETQ. The V and J ends lost 2 bases and 8 bases respectively, with 17 bases between them.

This clonotype has more than one count but fewer than ten. The chain recombines TRBV29-1 with TRBJ2-7, with D perhaps TRBD1 (6 bases). CDR3 length equals 13 residues. V lost 7 bases and J 3 bases, leaving 16 bases between the germline ends. Germline-derived CDR1 and CDR2 are SQVTM and ANQGSEA. CDR3 in amino acids: CSALSGAVYEQYF. CDR3 DNA sequence: TGCAGCGCCCTTTCAGGGGCTGTCTACGAGCAGTACTTC.

V usage is TRBV9 and J usage is TRBJ2-3; 8 nucleotides line up with TRBD2. The V segment lost 4 bases and the J segment 2 bases; nucleotides outside the gene matches: 9. The CDR3 extends over 16 amino acids. CDR1 is SGDLS, CDR2 YYNGEE, per germline. The CDR3 here is CASSPRLASYTDTQYF. DNA of the CDR3: TGTGCCAGCAGCCCAAGACTAGCGTCCTACACAGATACGCAGTATTTT.

The chain employs TRBV20-1 and TRBJ2-5; 9 nucleotides match TRBD2. Losses at the gene ends were 3 bases for V and 3 bases for J; bases not matched to a gene: 2. CDR3 length: 13 amino acids. Germline CDR1 reads DFQATT; CDR2 reads SNEGSKA (reference sequence). CDR3 sequence (DNA): TGCAGTGCTAGTAGCGGGGGAGAAGAGACCCAGTACTTC. Its translation: CSASSGGEETQYF.

This clonotype was seen more than once but under ten times. This chain connects TRBV5-1 to TRBJ2-6, with TRBD1 identical over 7 bases. In germline, CDR1 is SGHRS, CDR2 YFSETQ. The CDR3 runs to 18 residues. The J segment lost 0 bases and the V segment lost 4 bases, leaving 10 bases of the junction unmatched. Written as DNA, the CDR3 is TGCGCCAGCAGCATAAGGACAGGTCGCAGCTCTGGGGCCAACGTCCTGACTTTC. Translated: CASSIRTGRSSGANVLTF.

This rearrangement joins TRBV7-9 to TRBJ2-3, with TRBD1 as a possible D gene (6 bases). V was trimmed by 5 bases and J by 0 bases, leaving 15 bases between them. This CDR3 has 16 residues. Germline V CDR1 and CDR2: SEHNR, FQNEAQ (reference sequence). The CDR3 protein is CASSVSRQASTDTQYF. CDR3 coding DNA: TGTGCCAGCAGCGTATCAAGACAGGCGAGCACAGATACGCAGTATTTT.

The V call is TRBV10-1, the J call TRBJ1-5; D is unresolved. This CDR3 contains 13 residues. V lost 0 bases, J lost 2 bases, and 2 bases lay in between. The germline V gene has CDR1 WNHNN and CDR2 SYGVQD (reference sequence). CDR3 nucleotide sequence: TGCGCCAGCAGTGAGTCAGGCAATCAGCCCCAGCATTTT. This sequence encodes CASSESGNQPQHF.

This clonotype was seen a few times. The chain recombines TRBV20-1 with TRBJ1-2, with 8 bases that match TRBD1. There are 12 residues in the CDR3. Germline V CDR1 and CDR2: DFQATT, SNEGSKA (reference sequence). With 6 bases clipped from V and 4 bases from J, the junction kept 4 bases outside the gene matches. Here the CDR3 DNA reads TGCAGTGCCCCGGACAGGGCCTATGGCTACACCTTC. Translating it yields CSAPDRAYGYTF.

V gene TRBV5-5 combines with J gene TRBJ2-5; unclear D gene. Trimming took off 2 bases at V and 5 bases at J, with 16 bases between the two ends. Germline V gene sequence: CDR1 SGHKS, CDR2 YYEKEE (reference sequence). CDR3 length: 15 amino acids. The CDR3 sequence is CASSFRPSDGETQYF. As DNA, the CDR3 is TGTGCCAGCAGCTTCCGCCCCTCGGATGGGGAGACCCAGTACTTC.

This clonotype was observed a handful of times. This chain links TRBV6-1 with TRBJ1-2; TRBD1 agrees at 9 bases. The CDR3 is 13 amino acids. V lost 7 bases, J lost 5 bases, and 5 bases stayed unmatched. CDR1 MNHNS and CDR2 SASEGT come from the germline V gene. The CDR3 DNA is TGTGCCAGCACGCGGACAGGGGTTTATGGCTACACCTTC. Its protein is CASTRTGVYGYTF.

This sequence joins TRBV24-1 and TRBJ2-1; D is possibly TRBD1 or TRBD2 (5 bases each). The V gene's germline CDR1 is KGHDR and CDR2 SFDVKD. The V gene lost 2 bases and the J gene lost 5 bases, with 9 bases spanning the gap. The CDR3 runs 14 residues. CDR3: CATSDSGRNNEQFF. The CDR3 DNA reads TGTGCCACCAGTGATTCGGGGCGAAACAATGAGCAGTTCTTC.